The present T cell receptor (beta chain) was sequenced within a study of regulatory T cells in long-lasting Graves disease. As for time point: newly diagnosed GD, antithyroid drugs for less than 3 months. PBMC RNA was the source of the TCR library. Study-level points and caveats: TCR diversity was lower in persistent Graves' patients (versus newly diagnosed ones).

This clonotype has ten or more counts. Its antigen is not identified. This CDR3 comprises 17 residues. The ends lost 3 bases at V and 5 bases at J; junction bases unmatched: 15. The germline V gene has CDR1 MDHEN and CDR2 SYDVKM. Relying on iRepertoire HTBI primers and Arm-PCR of CDR3 regions, the team built TCR beta libraries. One entry per CDR3 protein, called by TCRdb with MiXCR from the multiplex PCR reads. The repertoire has 500,000 to 700,000 distinct CDR3 sequences, around 15% of them found once; the top ten carry under 20%. This sample also belongs to another study, concerning T cells in Graves' hyperthyroidism and ophthalmopathy. As reported in that work: Researchers ran a first-round RT-PCR on the TCR CDR3 using the HTBI primer set. Most clonotypes expanded in the thyroid (above 0.001) were also present in blood.

The sequence derives from a woman in her 30s with Graves disease. The starting material was peripheral blood mononuclear cells (PBMCs), obtained at new diagnosis, from a patient treated with antithyroid drugs. The V call is TRBV28, the J call TRBJ1-2; 7 bases are shared with TRBD1. The CDR3 spells CASSFQRGRDRAYGYTF. The CDR3 coding sequence is TGTGCCAGCAGTTTTCAGCGGGGGAGAGACAGGGCTTATGGCTACACCTTC.